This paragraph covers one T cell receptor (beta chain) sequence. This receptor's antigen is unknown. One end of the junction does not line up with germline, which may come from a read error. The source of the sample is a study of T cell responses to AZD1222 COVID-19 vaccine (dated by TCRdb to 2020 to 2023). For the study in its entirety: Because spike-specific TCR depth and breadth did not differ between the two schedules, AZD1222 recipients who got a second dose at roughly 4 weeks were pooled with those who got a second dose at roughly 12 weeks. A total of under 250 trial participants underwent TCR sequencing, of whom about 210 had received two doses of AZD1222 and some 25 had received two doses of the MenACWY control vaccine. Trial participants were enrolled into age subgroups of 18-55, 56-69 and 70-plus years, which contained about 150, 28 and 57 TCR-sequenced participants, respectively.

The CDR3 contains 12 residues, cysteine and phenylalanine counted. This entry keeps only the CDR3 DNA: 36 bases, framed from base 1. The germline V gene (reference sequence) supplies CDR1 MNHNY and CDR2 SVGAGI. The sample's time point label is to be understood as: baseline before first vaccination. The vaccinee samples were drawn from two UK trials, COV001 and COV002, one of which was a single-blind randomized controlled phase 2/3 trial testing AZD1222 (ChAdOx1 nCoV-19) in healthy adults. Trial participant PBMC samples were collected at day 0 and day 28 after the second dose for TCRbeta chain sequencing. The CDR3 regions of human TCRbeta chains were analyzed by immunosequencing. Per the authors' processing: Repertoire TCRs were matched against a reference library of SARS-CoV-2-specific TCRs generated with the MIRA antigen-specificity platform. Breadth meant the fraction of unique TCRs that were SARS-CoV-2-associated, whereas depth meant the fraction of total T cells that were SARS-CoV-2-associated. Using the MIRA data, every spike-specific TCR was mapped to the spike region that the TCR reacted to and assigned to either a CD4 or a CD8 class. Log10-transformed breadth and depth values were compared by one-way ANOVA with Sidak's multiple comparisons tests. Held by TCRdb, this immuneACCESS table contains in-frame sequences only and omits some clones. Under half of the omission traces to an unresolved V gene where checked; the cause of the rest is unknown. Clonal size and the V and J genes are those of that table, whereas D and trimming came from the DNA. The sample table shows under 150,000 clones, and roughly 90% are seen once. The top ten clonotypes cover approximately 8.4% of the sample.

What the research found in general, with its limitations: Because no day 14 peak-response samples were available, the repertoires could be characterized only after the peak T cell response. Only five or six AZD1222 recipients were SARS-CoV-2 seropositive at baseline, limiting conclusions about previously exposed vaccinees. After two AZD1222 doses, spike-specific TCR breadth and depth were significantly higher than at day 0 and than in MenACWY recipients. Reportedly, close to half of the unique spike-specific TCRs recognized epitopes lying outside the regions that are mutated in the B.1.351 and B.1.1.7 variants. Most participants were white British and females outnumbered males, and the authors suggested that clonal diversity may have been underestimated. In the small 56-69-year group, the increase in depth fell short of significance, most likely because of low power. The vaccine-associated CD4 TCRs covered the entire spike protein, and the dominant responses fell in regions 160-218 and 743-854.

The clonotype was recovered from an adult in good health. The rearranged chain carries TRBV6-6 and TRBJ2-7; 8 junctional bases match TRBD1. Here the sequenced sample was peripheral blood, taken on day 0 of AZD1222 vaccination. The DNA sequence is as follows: TGTGCCAGCAGTAAGGACAGGGAGCCACGGTCCTTC. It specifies CASSKDREPRSF.